The clone carrying this T cell receptor beta chain was counted a few times. What it recognizes is unknown. V lost 1 base and J lost 0; bases outside the gene matches: 2. In germline, CDR1 is SEHNR, CDR2 FQNEAQ (reference sequence). The CDR3 contains 16 residues. These data come from a study of cytomegalovirus exposure and HLA in healthy donors. Background on the study: Across roughly 400 genotyped donors, just over 80% landed in the Caucasian-associated ancestry cluster.

13 Jbeta primers and 60 Vbeta primers were used for the PCR. Original methodology: Approximately 86 million unique TCR beta chains, 10 million to 14 million shared, were counted in a later analysis. Generated by immunoSEQ multiplex PCR, the TCRdb table keeps only in-frame clones and is missing some. The D gene and trimming were derived from the DNA, and the V and J assignments and clone size from that table. Of more than 85,000 clones in the sample, roughly 13% are singletons; the top ten hold more than 15%. The study, taken as a whole, reports: Cytomegalovirus-associated TCR beta chains were listed, numbering over 150. A missense variant in DCLRE1C was later tied to TCR beta V- and J-gene trimming.

This chain uses TRBV7-9 with TRBJ2-2, with TRBD2 identical over 7 bases. The sequence was collected from a man aged 35-49 years in good health and CMV-seropositive. Sample: PBMCs. In DNA, the CDR3 is TGTGCCAGCAGCTTAGATGCGGGAGCGAACACCGGGGAGCTGTTTTTT. Its translation: CASSLDAGANTGELFF.